This TCR beta chain was recorded in a study of cytomegalovirus exposure and HLA in healthy donors. Findings and caveats of the study: The likely origin of a cluster of highly shared sequence variants was a sequencing artifact.

60 Vbeta and 13 Jbeta primers were used in PCR. TCRdb's copy holds only in-frame clones and misses some; the assay was immunoSEQ multiplex PCR. Altogether tens of thousands of clones are present, 80% being singletons, with the ten largest covering roughly 5.7%. To note about this clone: The antigen is not known.

The germline V gene has CDR1 LGHNA and CDR2 YNFKEQ. V lost 1 base, J lost 5 bases, and 7 bases stayed unmatched. This CDR3 has 15 amino acids. This receptor was taken from a male donor in good health and CMV-seronegative. The chain recombines TRBV4-2 with TRBJ1-1; 7 positions agree with TRBD1. Sequenced material: PBMCs. CDR3 DNA: TGTGCCAGCAGCCAAGTCTCAGGGGGTGAGACTGAAGCTTTCTTT. Encoded protein: CASSQVSGGETEAFF.